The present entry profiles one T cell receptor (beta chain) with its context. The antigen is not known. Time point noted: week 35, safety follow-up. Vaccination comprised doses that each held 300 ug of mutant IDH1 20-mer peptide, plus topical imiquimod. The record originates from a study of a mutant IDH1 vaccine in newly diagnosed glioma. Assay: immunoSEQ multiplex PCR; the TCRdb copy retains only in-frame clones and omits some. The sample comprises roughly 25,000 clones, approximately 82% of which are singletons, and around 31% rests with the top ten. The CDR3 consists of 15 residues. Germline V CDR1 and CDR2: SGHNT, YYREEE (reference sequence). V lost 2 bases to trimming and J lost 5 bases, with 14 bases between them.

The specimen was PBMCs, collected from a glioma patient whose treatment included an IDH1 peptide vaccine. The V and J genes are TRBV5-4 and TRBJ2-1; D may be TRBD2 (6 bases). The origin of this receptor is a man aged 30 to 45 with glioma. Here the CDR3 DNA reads TGTGCCAGCAGCTTTGCACGACGGGGGAACAATGAGCAGTTCTTC. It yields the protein CASSFARRGNNEQFF.